The clone carrying this T cell receptor (beta chain) has a single count. Antigen: not known. This sample was taken from a study of T cells in tuberculosis. Study-level points and caveats: Smaller alpha distances in active tuberculosis partly reflected shorter CDR3-alpha lengths.

V lost 4 bases and J lost 3; bases outside the gene matches: 9. The CDR3 totals 15 residues. Germline V gene sequence: CDR1 SGHNT, CDR2 YYREEE (reference sequence). Repertoires were generated with immunoSEQ multiplex PCR, while TCRdb's copy carries only in-frame clones and drops some. This table holds tens of thousands of clones, roughly 90% found once. The chain has TRBV5-4 and TRBJ2-7, with 8 bases lining up with TRBD1. Sequenced sample: PBMCs. The receptor comes from a donor aged 10 to 29 with latent tuberculosis or without tuberculosis infection. The CDR3 DNA follows: TGTGCCAGCAGCCTGGCCCATGGACAGGGCTACGAGCAGTACTTC. The encoded protein is CASSLAHGQGYEQYF.